Below are 2 T cell receptor beta chains sequenced from a single sample in a study of blood T cell repertoires in COVID-19. Libraries were prepared by immunoSEQ multiplex PCR; TCRdb keeps only in-frame clonotypes and omits some of them. The sample holds 30,000 or so clones, 65% to 90% seen once. The sequenced sample consisted of peripheral blood. These receptors were obtained from a woman of 80 years or more with active or convalescent COVID-19.

This chain links TRBV5-6 with TRBJ2-2; 10 positions agree with TRBD1. The V gene end was trimmed by 2 bases and the J gene end by 5 bases; junction bases not matched to a gene: 3. The CDR3 runs to 15 residues. From germline, CDR1 is SGHDT and CDR2 YYEEEE. CDR3 sequence reads: CASSFGQGVTGELFF. In DNA, the CDR3 is TGTGCCAGCAGCTTTGGACAGGGGGTTACCGGGGAGCTGTTTTTT. The full variable domain, with the rest looked up from reference TRBV5-6 and TRBJ2-2, is DAGVTQSPTHLIKTRGQQVTLRCSPKSGHDTVSWYQQALGQGPQFIFQYYEEEERQRGNFPDRFSGHQFPNYSSELNVNALLLGDSALYLCASSFGQGVTGELFFGEGSRLTVL.

The genes are TRBV7-3 and TRBJ2-3, with D hard to call. The CDR3 runs to 13 residues. V was pared by 0 bases and J by 5 bases, with 6 bases between. Germline V gene sequence: CDR1 SGHTA, CDR2 FQGTGA. The CDR3, as DNA: TGTGCCAGCAGCTTAACGTACAAAGATACGCAGTATTTT. This codes for CASSLTYKDTQYF.